This entry lists 20 T cell receptor beta chains sequenced from one sample in a study of blood T cell repertoires in COVID-19. Produced via immunoSEQ multiplex PCR; TCRdb's table is partial and in-frame only. Of under 300,000 clones detected, roughly 80% appear once; the ten largest clones hold roughly 4%. The sequencing sample was made of peripheral blood. Receptors were obtained from a woman aged 40-49 years with active or convalescent COVID-19.

Only a few counts were recorded for this clone. The chain links TRBV12-3 or TRBV12-4 to TRBJ1-1, with a tentative D call TRBD1 (5 bases). The V end lost 4 bases, the J end lost 5 bases, and 11 bases lay between the germline ends. The length of the CDR3 is 13 residues. Written as DNA, the CDR3 is TGTGCCAGCAGTTACGCGGGGCCAACTGAAGCTTTCTTT. Translated, it gives CASSYAGPTEAFF.

This clone was seen a few times. Different DNA sequences within this sample yield the same CDR3. V gene TRBV3-1 (or the pseudogene TRBV3-2) combines with J gene TRBJ2-7; D not certain. Trimming removed 1 base at V and 6 bases at J, with 4 bases between. Germline assignment: CDR1 LGHDT and CDR2 YNNKEL (reference sequence). The CDR3 contains 11 residues. The CDR3 region is CASSQGGEQYV. CDR3 coding DNA: TGTGCCAGCAGCCAAGGCGGCGAGCAGTACGTC.

The V and J genes are TRBV7-3 and TRBJ2-3, with 9 nucleotides matching TRBD1. J lost 3 bases, V lost 1 base, and 5 bases had no gene match. CDR3 length: 16 amino acids. Germline V lookup: CDR1 SGHTA, CDR2 FQGTGA. The CDR3 here is CASSLSGTGQTDTQYF. In DNA form, the CDR3 reads TGTGCCAGCAGCTTAAGTGGGACAGGGCAGACAGATACGCAGTATTTT.

V is TRBV5-1 and J is TRBJ2-3, with D tentatively TRBD1 (5 bases). Trimming left V 0 bases short and J 3 bases short, with 8 bases between. The germline CDR1 and CDR2 sequences are SGHRS and YFSETQ. This CDR3 comprises 14 residues. The DNA for the CDR3 is TGCGCCAGCAGCTTGGAGGGGCGTACAGATACGCAGTATTTT. It is translated as CASSLEGRTDTQYF.

The chain combines TRBV5-1 with TRBJ2-3; D may be TRBD2 (6 bases). Per germline, CDR1 SGHRS and CDR2 YFSETQ. Deletions cut 4 bases from V and 6 bases from J, with 21 bases between. This CDR3 spans 16 amino acids. For the CDR3, the DNA is TGCGCCAGCAGCCTGTACCCCGTGGGCGGGATGGATACGCAGTATTTT. This translates into CASSLYPVGGMDTQYF.

The V gene is TRBV29-1, the J gene TRBJ1-6; 9 bases fit TRBD1. The CDR3 is made up of 13 amino acids. The V segment lost 7 bases and the J segment 7 bases; nucleotides outside the gene matches: 5. Germline loops: CDR1 SQVTM, CDR2 ANQGSEA. Here the CDR3 reads CSASTGGNSPLHF. Written as DNA, the CDR3 is TGCAGCGCCTCTACAGGGGGCAATTCACCCCTCCACTTT.

The rearrangement joins TRBV6-5 to TRBJ2-3; 8 bases match TRBD1. This CDR3 spans 13 amino acids. Per germline, CDR1 MNHEY and CDR2 SVGAGI. With 6 bases clipped from V and 3 bases from J, the junction kept 2 bases outside the gene matches. CDR3 in DNA: TGTGCCAGCAGCGACAGGGGTACAGATACGCAGTATTTT. This translates into CASSDRGTDTQYF.

The CDR3 region has the DNA TGTGCCAGCAGGGCCTCAGCTAACTATGGCTACACCTTC. Translating it yields CASRASANYGYTF. This chain uses TRBV28 with TRBJ1-2; D unresolved. This CDR3 has 13 amino acids. Germline CDR1 reads MDHEN; CDR2 reads SYDVKM. Between the trimmed V and J ends, which lost 6 bases and 0 bases, there was a span of 8 bases.

The chain links TRBV4-1 to TRBJ1-2, with D possibly TRBD1 on 5 matching bases. The germline gives CDR1 MGHRA, CDR2 YSYEKL. Trimming shortened V by 0 bases and J by 8 bases, and 16 bases separated the two germline ends. This CDR3 comprises 15 residues. The DNA of the CDR3 is TGCGCCAGCAGCCAAGACCGCGGGGGGAGAGCAGGCTACACCTTC. The encoded protein is CASSQDRGGRAGYTF.

This chain joins TRBV10-3 and TRBJ1-5; D is perhaps TRBD1 (5 bases). V was shortened by 2 bases and J by 2 bases, with 10 bases between the two germline ends. Germline V gene sequence: CDR1 ENHRY, CDR2 SYGVKD. CDR3 size: 15 residues. CDR3 protein: CAISEEPGGNQPQHF. The CDR3 DNA reads TGTGCCATCAGTGAGGAGCCGGGGGGCAATCAGCCCCAGCATTTT.

The chain is built from TRBV7-3 and TRBJ2-1, with 11 bases aligning to TRBD1. Trimming at V came to 1 base and at J to 9 bases, leaving 8 bases not matched to a gene. The CDR3 spans 16 residues. CDR1 is SGHTA, CDR2 FQGTGA, per germline. The CDR3 is CASSLNGGQGAGEQFF. The CDR3 region has the DNA TGTGCCAGCAGCTTAAATGGCGGACAGGGGGCAGGTGAGCAGTTCTTC.

This chain uses TRBV7-3 with TRBJ2-5; 9 bases map to TRBD2. The germline V gene has CDR1 SGHTA and CDR2 FQGTGA. J gave up 5 bases and V 2 bases, and 9 bases lay outside the gene matches. This CDR3 is 16 amino acids long. The CDR3 DNA sequence: TGTGCCAGCAGCTTAGGGGTTAGCGGGGGTGGGGAGACCCAGTACTTC. This encodes CASSLGVSGGGETQYF.

The V gene is TRBV4-1, the J gene TRBJ1-4; D not resolved. V dropped 1 base and J dropped 4 bases, with 10 bases sitting between them. The germline V gene has CDR1 MGHRA and CDR2 YSYEKL. The length of the CDR3 is 15 residues. The CDR3 sequence is CASSQAPVINEKLFF. The CDR3 coding sequence is TGCGCCAGCAGCCAAGCCCCGGTTATTAATGAAAAACTGTTTTTT.

The chain recombines TRBV10-3 with TRBJ2-5; TRBD1 matches 8 bases. This CDR3 contains 14 residues. V shed 2 bases, J shed 5 bases, and the junction held 4 bases outside the gene matches. Germline assignment: CDR1 ENHRY and CDR2 SYGVKD. The CDR3 DNA reads as TGTGCCATCAGTGAGGCAGGGGGCTACGAGACCCAGTACTTC. Translated: CAISEAGGYETQYF.

This clone has only a few counts. This chain connects TRBV28 to TRBJ1-2; unclear D gene. Trimming took off 3 bases at V and 2 bases at J, with 10 bases between the two ends. Looked up from germline, CDR1 is MDHEN and CDR2 is SYDVKM. The CDR3 is made up of 14 amino acids. The DNA of the CDR3 is TGTGCCAGCAGTTTCTCGACAACCAACTATGGCTACACCTTC. Protein: CASSFSTTNYGYTF.

This sequence joins TRBV10-2 and TRBJ2-7; a possible D gene is TRBD1 (5 bases). The CDR3 has 13 amino acids. Germline CDR1 and CDR2: WSHSY and SAAADI. V gave up 3 bases and J gave up 6 bases, with 12 bases separating them. This CDR3 reads CASSDAGLGEQYV. DNA for the CDR3: TGCGCCAGCAGTGATGCAGGGCTGGGCGAGCAGTACGTC.

This clone has more than one count but fewer than ten. The V and J genes are TRBV10-1 and TRBJ1-1, with D uncertain. Germline-derived CDR1 and CDR2 are WNHNN and SYGVQD (reference sequence). This CDR3 has 15 residues. Trimming removed 0 bases at V and 4 bases at J, with 12 bases between. The CDR3 coding sequence is TGCGCCAGCAGTGAGTCTCCGGAGCTCAGCACTGAAGCTTTCTTT. Translating it yields CASSESPELSTEAFF.

Regarding this clone: At the DNA level, this CDR3 is encoded by other sequences in the same sample as well. V and J are TRBV7-3 and TRBJ1-2; tentatively, D is TRBD1 (6 bases). The V and J ends lost 1 base and 3 bases respectively, with 9 bases between them. The CDR3 has 14 amino acids. Germline V lookup: CDR1 SGHTA, CDR2 FQGTGA. The CDR3 sequence: CASSLNAGDYGYTF. The CDR3 bases are TGTGCCAGCAGCTTAAATGCAGGGGACTATGGCTACACCTTC.

The rearrangement joins TRBV5-1 to TRBJ1-6, with 8 bases aligning to TRBD1. Germline CDR1 reads SGHRS; CDR2 reads YFSETQ. The CDR3 runs to 14 residues. With 0 bases clipped from V and 10 bases from J, the junction kept 3 bases outside the gene matches. The CDR3 region is CASSLGTGYSPLHF. Written as DNA, the CDR3 is TGCGCCAGCAGCTTGGGGACAGGGTACTCACCCCTCCACTTT. The full variable domain, in which reference TRBV5-1 and TRBJ1-6 provide the parts outside the CDR3, is KAGVTQTPRYLIKTRGQQVTLSCSPISGHRSVSWYQQTPGQGLQFLFEYFSETQRNKGNFPGRFSGRQFSNSRSEMNVSTLELGDSALYLCASSLGTGYSPLHFGNGTRLTVT.

This sequence joins TRBV5-6 and TRBJ2-3; D possibly corresponds to TRBD2 (6 bases). Per the germline V gene, CDR1 is SGHDT and CDR2 is YYEEEE. The CDR3 extends over 15 amino acids. The V end was cut by 1 base, the J end by 2 bases, with 11 bases between. CDR3 bases: TGTGCCAGCAGCTTGACTAGCAGAATCACAGATACGCAGTATTTT. Residues: CASSLTSRITDTQYF.